This T cell receptor beta chain derives from a study of beta chain features in type 1 diabetes. On the study more broadly: In age, gender and cell yields, patients were similar to healthy donors. General study results and limits: Insertion counts at VDJ junctions were lower in type 1 diabetes patients, who also showed more deletions there.

The investigators reverse transcribed all of the isolated RNA, so they sequenced expressed TCRB transcripts. Profiling relied on immunoSEQ multiplex PCR, and the TCRdb table lists in-frame clones only, not all of them. The data contain 120,000 to 150,000 clones, 6.9% of them singletons. In total, each donor contributed a single heparinised blood draw that averaged around 120 mL. Germline V gives CDR1 SGHRS, CDR2 YFSETQ. The CDR3 consists of 15 residues. Trimming removed 4 bases from V and 0 bases from J; junction bases left unmatched: 4. A remark on this clone: Its specificity is not known.

The TCR comes from a woman aged 30 to 39 in good health. The V gene is TRBV5-1, the J gene TRBJ1-3; TRBD1 agrees at 7 bases. Sequencing was carried out using central memory CD4+ T cells from blood. The chain's CDR3 is CASSPGTASGNTIYF. The CDR3, as DNA: TGCGCCAGCAGCCCAGGGACAGCCTCTGGAAACACCATATATTTT.